The next 21 T cell receptor beta chains were all read from a single sample in a study of T cell repertoires in cytomegalovirus infection. TCRdb independently ran MiXCR on the reads; one entry per CDR3 protein. The sample yields about 900,000 distinct CDR3 sequences, 30% to 40% seen once. No antigen has been identified for these receptors. The starting material was cultured CD8+ T cells from PBMCs, obtained from culture after CMV antigen stimulation. The receptors were gathered from a human donor in good health (CMV status not recorded). Some clones in this sample may be carry-over from other donors' samples.

V is TRBV5-4 and J is TRBJ2-5; 7 bases agree with TRBD1. Germline assignment: CDR1 SGHNT and CDR2 YYREEE (reference sequence). This CDR3 is built from 16 residues. J lost 5 bases, V lost 4 bases, and 14 bases had no gene match. The CDR3 protein is CASSIDTGVLRETQYF. The DNA of the CDR3 is TGTGCCAGCAGCATAGATACAGGGGTTTTGAGGGAGACCCAGTACTTC.

This chain joins TRBV7-3 and TRBJ2-1; possible D gene TRBD2, 5 bases. The V and J ends lost 5 bases and 4 bases respectively, with 18 bases between them. CDR3 length equals 16 residues. Germline assignment: CDR1 SGHTA and CDR2 FQGTGA. Here the CDR3 DNA reads TGTGCCAGCAGCCCTCAGACGCCTAGCAAGTACAATGAGCAGTTCTTC. Protein product: CASSPQTPSKYNEQFF.

This clonotype has ten or more counts. The chain has TRBV12-3 or TRBV12-4 and TRBJ2-5, with D hard to call. The CDR3 runs to 15 residues. V was pared by 3 bases and J by 1 base, with 12 bases between. The CDR3 is CASSLLGNSQETQYF. CDR3 bases: TGTGCCAGCAGTTTGTTAGGGAATTCCCAAGAGACCCAGTACTTC.

The chain combines TRBV3-1 with TRBJ1-2, with D perhaps matching TRBD1 (5 bases). CDR1 and CDR2 from the germline V gene are LGHDT and YNNKEL (reference sequence). The CDR3 length is 15 residues. V lost 1 base and J 4 bases, leaving 13 bases between the germline ends. The chain's CDR3 is CASSQAGTTFYGYTF. As DNA, the CDR3 is TGTGCCAGCAGCCAAGCCGGGACTACTTTCTATGGCTACACCTTC.

The chain carries TRBV19 and TRBJ1-1; D ambiguous. Trimming left V 1 base short and J 0 bases short, with 6 bases between. Germline lookup yields CDR1 LNHDA and CDR2 SQIVND (reference sequence). The CDR3 runs to 14 residues. CDR3: CASSIAGMNTEAFF. The CDR3 DNA is TGTGCCAGTAGTATAGCCGGAATGAACACTGAAGCTTTCTTT.

The V call is TRBV7-9, the J call TRBJ1-2; D call uncertain. The V gene's germline CDR1 is SEHNR and CDR2 FQNEAQ (reference sequence). There are 13 residues in the CDR3. The V gene lost 3 bases and the J gene lost 8 bases, with 13 bases spanning the gap. The CDR3 region has the DNA TGTGCCAGCAGCTTGCAGGCGTTCCGGGGCTACACCTTC. Translated, it gives CASSLQAFRGYTF.

In its sample, this clonotype was seen many times. The chain uses TRBV7-2 and TRBJ1-2; D is perhaps TRBD1 (5 bases). The V gene lost 5 bases and the J gene lost 2 bases, with 15 bases spanning the gap. The CDR3 has 15 residues. Germline V CDR1 and CDR2: SGHTA, FQGNSA. DNA for the CDR3: TGTGCCAGCAGCGGGAACAGGTCCTTAAACTATGGCTACACCTTC. Residues: CASSGNRSLNYGYTF.

The chain uses TRBV7-9 and TRBJ2-2; TRBD1 matches at 7 bases. The V segment lost 5 bases and the J segment 0 bases; nucleotides outside the gene matches: 3. Germline loops: CDR1 SEHNR, CDR2 FQNEAQ (reference sequence). The CDR3 has 15 amino acids. CDR3 loop: CASSPGQTNTGELFF. The CDR3 region has the DNA TGTGCCAGCAGCCCGGGACAGACGAACACCGGGGAGCTGTTTTTT.

The chain combines TRBV27 with TRBJ2-7; 8 bases agree with TRBD2. The V and J ends lost 5 bases and 4 bases, in that order; junction bases with no gene match: 10. The germline CDR1 and CDR2 sequences are MNHEY and SMNVEV (reference sequence). This CDR3 has 15 residues. The CDR3 loop is CASSRGRGGRYEQYF. The CDR3 DNA is TGTGCCAGCAGTCGAGGTCGGGGGGGCAGATACGAGCAGTACTTC.

This clonotype has just a few counts. The gene calls are TRBV7-9 and TRBJ1-5; weak D call: TRBD1 (5 bases). This CDR3 is 12 amino acids long. Germline CDR1 SEHNR, CDR2 FQNEAQ (reference sequence). V gave up 8 bases and J gave up 7 bases, with 12 bases separating them. In nucleotides, the CDR3 is TGTGCCAGCGAGGACGGGGACCAGCCCCAGCATTTT. Translation: CASEDGDQPQHF.

In this sample, this clonotype turned up many times. This chain connects TRBV6-2 or TRBV6-3 to TRBJ2-1; 7 nucleotides align to TRBD1. The CDR3 has 13 amino acids. With V trimmed by 2 bases and J by 7 bases, 2 bases remained unmatched. CDR1 is MNHEY, CDR2 SVGEGT, per germline. The CDR3 bases are TGTGCCAGCAGTTACAACAGGGGAAATGAGCAGTTCTTC. It specifies CASSYNRGNEQFF.

This clonotype was seen only a few times. The CDR3 region is CASSLSTGAIYEQYF. The CDR3 DNA follows: TGTGCCAGCAGTTTATCGACGGGGGCTATCTATGAGCAGTACTTC. The V and J genes are TRBV27 and TRBJ2-7; either TRBD1 or TRBD2 may supply D (6 bases each). Germline V gene sequence: CDR1 MNHEY, CDR2 SMNVEV (reference sequence). CDR3 length: 15 amino acids. The V gene lost 0 bases and the J gene lost 7 bases, with 16 bases spanning the gap.

This clonotype was seen a handful of times. This rearrangement joins TRBV7-2 to TRBJ2-4; 7 positions match TRBD2. The germline gives CDR1 SGHTA, CDR2 FQGNSA. Losses at the gene ends were 5 bases for V and 7 bases for J; bases not matched to a gene: 8. This CDR3 has 14 amino acids. The CDR3 protein is CASSPRRERNIQYF. CDR3 DNA sequence: TGTGCCAGCAGCCCTCGGCGGGAGAGGAACATTCAGTACTTC.

V is TRBV7-6 and J is TRBJ2-1; TRBD1 aligns across 8 bases. The CDR3 has 16 amino acids. Trimming took 1 base from V and 7 from J; bases not matched to a gene: 9. Germline assignment: CDR1 SGHVS and CDR2 FNYEAQ. Here the CDR3 DNA reads TGTGCCAGCAGCTTAGAACTACAAACAGGGGGTAATGAGCAGTTCTTC. Protein product: CASSLELQTGGNEQFF.

The rearrangement links TRBV5-5 to TRBJ1-5, with a weak D call TRBD1 (5 bases). The CDR3 sequence is 15 residues long. From germline, CDR1 is SGHKS and CDR2 YYEKEE (reference sequence). With 0 bases removed from V and 10 bases from J, the gap between germline ends came to 17 bases. In nucleotides, the CDR3 is TGTGCCAGCAGCTTGGACAGGTCCGCTCGTCAACCCCAGCATTTT. It is translated as CASSLDRSARQPQHF.

The rearrangement links TRBV27 to TRBJ2-3; D remains unclear. This CDR3 comprises 13 residues. The germline V gene has CDR1 MNHEY and CDR2 SMNVEV (reference sequence). The V and J ends lost 1 base and 4 bases respectively, with 6 bases between them. CDR3 residues: CASSLFTSDTQYF. DNA for the CDR3: TGTGCCAGCAGTTTATTCACCTCAGATACGCAGTATTTT.

This clonotype was seen repeatedly, ten times or more. This rearrangement joins TRBV7-8 to TRBJ1-1, with 8 bases lining up with TRBD1. V lost 5 bases, J lost 1 base, and 6 bases stayed unmatched. Germline V gene lookup returns CDR1 SGHVS and CDR2 FQNEAQ. The CDR3 totals 15 residues. In DNA form, the CDR3 reads TGTGCCAGCAGCCCTCGACAGGGGCGGAACACTGAAGCTTTCTTT. Its translation: CASSPRQGRNTEAFF.

The chain links TRBV4-1 to TRBJ1-5; maybe TRBD1 (6 bases). V was shortened by 1 base and J by 6 bases, with 13 bases between the two germline ends. The length of the CDR3 is 15 residues. In germline, CDR1 is MGHRA, CDR2 YSYEKL. CDR3 in amino acids: CASSQGWGPGQPQHF. The CDR3 DNA reads as TGCGCCAGCAGCCAAGGGTGGGGGCCGGGTCAGCCCCAGCATTTT.

The rearrangement joins TRBV7-9 to TRBJ2-5; possible D gene TRBD2, 6 bases. From germline, CDR1 is SEHNR and CDR2 FQNEAQ (reference sequence). With 1 base removed from V and 3 bases from J, the gap between germline ends came to 15 bases. This CDR3 has 16 residues. CDR3 amino acids: CASSLVGGILEETQYF. CDR3 coding DNA: TGTGCCAGCAGCTTAGTAGGAGGGATTTTGGAAGAGACCCAGTACTTC.

The gene calls are TRBV6-2 or TRBV6-3 and TRBJ2-1; TRBD2 is a possible D gene (5 bases). Germline CDR1 MNHEY, CDR2 SVGEGT. Between the trimmed V and J ends, which lost 6 bases and 1 base, there was a span of 10 bases. This CDR3 is 14 amino acids long. The CDR3 DNA reads TGTGCCAGCAGCGGGATTATATCCTACAATGAGCAGTTCTTC. Translating gives CASSGIISYNEQFF.

This clonotype was counted between two and nine times. For the CDR3, the DNA is TGTGCCAGCAGTTACTCCCTTTTTGGGACGAACACTGAAGCTTTCTTT. As protein: CASSYSLFGTNTEAFF. This rearrangement joins TRBV6-5 to TRBJ1-1; tentatively, D is TRBD1 (5 bases). The ends were cut back, 0 bases at V and 1 base at J, with 12 bases in the middle. Looked up from germline, CDR1 is MNHEY and CDR2 is SVGAGI. The CDR3 sequence is 16 residues long.